These 12 T cell receptor beta chains were sequenced from one sample in a study of PD-L1 blockade in urothelial cancer. The data were produced by immunoSEQ multiplex PCR, yet TCRdb's version contains in-frame clones alone and is incomplete. The sample carries about 87,000 clones, 65% to 85% recorded once. Indicated time point: pretreatment peripheral blood. The source was PBMCs, collected around atezolizumab (anti-PD-L1) treatment. The receptors were gathered from a man between 60 and 70 years old with urothelial cancer.

This chain joins TRBV19 and TRBJ2-2, with 8 bases aligning to TRBD2. Germline V gives CDR1 LNHDA, CDR2 SQIVND (reference sequence). This CDR3 contains 15 residues. The junction had 3 bases not matched to a gene; V was cut back by 2 bases and J by 4 bases. The CDR3 coding sequence is TGTGCCAGTAGTATAAGCGGGGGCGGCACCGGGGAGCTGTTTTTT. Translation gives CASSISGGGTGELFF.

The chain uses TRBV11-2 and TRBJ2-3, with 10 bases fitting TRBD1. J was trimmed by 5 bases and V by 1 base; bases with no gene match: 3. The germline V gene has CDR1 SGHAT and CDR2 FQNNGV. The CDR3 extends over 15 amino acids. DNA for the CDR3: TGTGCCAGCAGCTTAGTGGGGGACAGGGGAGATACGCAGTATTTT. Its translation is CASSLVGDRGDTQYF.

The chain is built from TRBV6-5 and TRBJ1-1, with 7 bases matching TRBD1. CDR3 length: 15 amino acids. Trimming at V came to 2 bases and at J to 6 bases, leaving 9 bases not matched to a gene. Germline V gene sequence: CDR1 MNHEY, CDR2 SVGAGI. The CDR3 DNA is TGTGCCAGCAGTTACGCCAGAGGGGGCTACCCTGAAGCTTTCTTT. Amino acid sequence: CASSYARGGYPEAFF.

This clone showed up just a few times. V usage is TRBV30 and J usage is TRBJ1-1; 7 nucleotides match TRBD1. CDR3 length equals 15 residues. The trim removed 4 bases at V and 1 base at J, leaving 9 bases unmatched. The germline CDR1 and CDR2 sequences are GTSNPN and SVGIG (reference sequence). In DNA, the CDR3 is TGTGCCTGGATTAACGACAGGGCGGGGAACACTGAAGCTTTCTTT. This translates into CAWINDRAGNTEAFF.

In nucleotides, the CDR3 is TGCGCCAGCAGCTTGGGGGGGACAGGGCACACCGGGGAGCTGTTTTTT. This encodes CASSLGGTGHTGELFF. The V call is TRBV5-1, the J call TRBJ2-2; 9 nucleotides agree with TRBD1. The CDR3 runs to 16 residues. Germline V gene sequence: CDR1 SGHRS, CDR2 YFSETQ. Unmatched junction bases numbered 3, after V lost 0 bases and J lost 3 bases.

The V and J genes are TRBV5-4 and TRBJ1-2, with no clear D. Per germline, CDR1 SGHNT and CDR2 YYREEE (reference sequence). V lost 0 bases to trimming and J lost 0 bases, with 9 bases between them. CDR3 size: 15 residues. CDR3 region: CASSLERVTNYGYTF. The CDR3 DNA follows: TGTGCCAGCAGCTTGGAGAGGGTCACTAACTATGGCTACACCTTC. The whole variable domain, remainder taken from reference TRBV5-4 and TRBJ1-2, is ETGVTQSPTHLIKTRGQQVTLRCSSQSGHNTVSWYQQALGQGPQFIFQYYREEENGRGNFPPRFSGLQFPNYSSELNVNALELDDSALYLCASSLERVTNYGYTFGSGTRLTVV.

This clone came up many times. The genes are TRBV6-5 and TRBJ1-2; D might be TRBD1 (5 bases). Germline CDR1 and CDR2: MNHEY and SVGAGI. The CDR3 consists of 13 residues. V gave up 2 bases and J gave up 8 bases, with 12 bases separating them. Here the CDR3 DNA reads TGTGCCAGCAGTTACGGAGGGACCTGGGGCTACACCTTC. This translates into CASSYGGTWGYTF.

J is TRBJ1-4 and V is TRBV2, with 9 bases aligning to TRBD1. Germline V gene lookup returns CDR1 SNHLY and CDR2 FYNNEI. V lost 4 bases, J lost 6 bases, and 6 bases stayed unmatched. This CDR3 is built from 15 residues. CDR3 sequence reads: CASSGGTGRDEKLFF. The CDR3 bases are TGTGCCAGCAGTGGGGGGACAGGGCGGGATGAAAAACTGTTTTTT.

This chain links TRBV7-2 with TRBJ2-3, with D possibly TRBD1 on 6 matching bases. The germline gives CDR1 SGHTA, CDR2 FQGNSA. The CDR3 contains 15 residues. V shed 6 bases and J shed 0 bases, with 13 bases lying between them. The CDR3 spells CASRGQITSTDTQYF. The CDR3 DNA follows: TGTGCCAGCAGAGGACAGATCACTAGCACAGATACGCAGTATTTT.

The rearrangement uses TRBV2 and TRBJ2-1, with D hard to call. This CDR3 spans 13 amino acids. Per the germline V gene, CDR1 is SNHLY and CDR2 is FYNNEI. The ends were cut back, 8 bases at V and 6 bases at J, with 14 bases in the middle. Written as DNA, the CDR3 is TGTGCCAGCTCCAAAAGCCCTCTCAATGAGCAGTTCTTC. Translating gives CASSKSPLNEQFF.

The genes are TRBV15 and TRBJ2-7; the match to TRBD1 covers 9 bases. From germline, CDR1 is LNHNV and CDR2 YYDKDF (reference sequence). V gave up 4 bases and J gave up 2 bases; unmatched junction bases: 12. The CDR3 spans 17 residues. The chain's CDR3 is CATSTTEGDRETYEQYF. In DNA form, the CDR3 reads TGTGCCACCAGCACGACCGAGGGGGACAGGGAGACCTACGAGCAGTACTTC.

The chain links TRBV5-1 to TRBJ1-5; D perhaps matches TRBD1 (5 bases). The CDR3 runs 16 residues. The V end was cut by 4 bases, the J end by 0 bases, with 14 bases between. Looked up from germline, CDR1 is SGHRS and CDR2 is YFSETQ. The CDR3 spells CASSPGADYSNQPQHF. Written as DNA, the CDR3 is TGCGCCAGCAGCCCCGGGGCGGACTATAGCAATCAGCCCCAGCATTTT. Drawing the rest from reference TRBV5-1 and TRBJ1-5, the complete variable domain is KAGVTQTPRYLIKTRGQQVTLSCSPISGHRSVSWYQQTPGQGLQFLFEYFSETQRNKGNFPGRFSGRQFSNSRSEMNVSTLELGDSALYLCASSPGADYSNQPQHFGDGTRLSIL.